The rows below give T cell receptor beta chains drawn from one sample of a study of prognosis after radiotherapy for stage I lung cancer. TCRdb reanalysed the multiplex PCR reads using MiXCR and keeps one entry per CDR3 protein. The sample lists about 26,000 distinct CDR3 sequences, about 30% seen once, with about 32% in the top ten. The material sequenced was PBMCs, taken before or after stereotactic body radiation therapy (not recorded which). The receptors were gathered from a donor aged 50 or older with non-small cell lung cancer. Each CDR3 is given with its conserved first and last residue. Each record gives: clone size, J gene, V gene, D gene, CDR3 DNA, CDR3 protein. D genes are given only for firm matches. For some rows the clone size is stated as once, few or many, or as a class when expanded; others skip it.

NA	TRBJ1-2	TRBV9	NA	TGTTCCAGCAGCGTAGCTTTGGCAGGGCTGAACTATGGCTACACCTTC	CSSSVALAGLNYGYTF
many	TRBJ2-3	TRBV2	TRBD2	TGTGCCAGCGGGGGGGGAGGTGGAGGAGATACGCAGTATTTT	CASGGGGGGDTQYF
many	TRBJ1-1	TRBV9	NA	TGTGCCAGCACCGCGGCAAACACTGAAGCTTTCTTT	CASTAANTEAFF
few	TRBJ2-7	TRBV5-6	NA	TGTGCCAGCAGCCGCCTGGGTTACGAGCAGTACTTC	CASSRLGYEQYF
many	TRBJ1-2	TRBV28	NA	TGTGCCAGCAGAAGGACAGACTTCTATGGCTACACCTTC	CASRRTDFYGYTF
many	TRBJ1-6	TRBV20-1	NA	TGCAGTGCTACGGGGGGTTTACCCCTCCACTTT	CSATGGLPLHF
many	TRBJ2-2	TRBV9	NA	TGTGCCAGCAGCGTAGAAACGGGAAGGGCGAACACCGGGGAGCTGTTTTTT	CASSVETGRANTGELFF
many	TRBJ2-3	TRBV2	TRBD2	TGTGCCAGCAGAAACACGGGACTAGCGGGAACAGATACGCAGTATTTT	CASRNTGLAGTDTQYF
NA	TRBJ2-7	TRBV6-1	NA	TGTGCCAGCACAGGGGCCTACGAGCAGTACTTC	CASTGAYEQYF
many	TRBJ2-1	TRBV15	TRBD2	TGTGCCACCAGCCCTGCTAGCGGGGGGGACTCCTACAATGAGCAGTTCTTC	CATSPASGGDSYNEQFF
NA	TRBJ1-2	TRBV28	NA	TGTGCCAGCAGACCCCTCAGAGGGATTGATCGTGGCTACACCTTC	CASRPLRGIDRGYTF
many	TRBJ1-2	TRBV30	NA	TGTGCCTGGATTGGAGGGGCGCACTATGGCTACACCTTC	CAWIGGAHYGYTF
NA	TRBJ2-7	TRBV30	TRBD2	TGTGCCTGGAGCTTGGGGGGGTACGAGCAGTACTTC	CAWSLGGYEQYF
many	TRBJ2-3	TRBV6-1	NA	TGTGCCAGCAGCTCTAATTACAGGGTAGATACGCAGTATTTT	CASSSNYRVDTQYF
NA	TRBJ1-1	TRBV11-3	NA	TGTGCCAGCAGCTTAGAGTGGGGAGGGAGAGAGGACACTGAAGCTTTCTTT	CASSLEWGGREDTEAFF
many	TRBJ1-5	TRBV6-1	TRBD1	TGTGCCAGCGACAGGGTTAGCAATCAGCCCCAGCATTTT	CASDRVSNQPQHF
many	TRBJ2-1	TRBV29-1	NA	TGCAGCGTTGTCCCCCCCAATGAGCAGTTCTTC	CSVVPPNEQFF
many	TRBJ2-1	TRBV19	NA	TGTGCCAGTAGCAGGACTCAAGCCCACAATGAGCAGTTCTTC	CASSRTQAHNEQFF
many	TRBJ1-1	TRBV5-8	TRBD1	TGTGCCAGCAGCTTGATCCTTGGACAGGGGGCGAACACTGAAGCTTTCTTT	CASSLILGQGANTEAFF
many	TRBJ2-1	TRBV28	TRBD1	TGTGCCAGCAGTTTACGACAGGGTTTAGGCAATGAGCAGTTCTTC	CASSLRQGLGNEQFF
many	TRBJ2-5	TRBV5-1	TRBD1	TGCGCCAGCAGTAAAGGGACAGGGAAAGGAGAGACCCAGTACTTC	CASSKGTGKGETQYF